Following are 26 T cell receptor beta chains from one sample sequenced in a study of identical twins. TCRdb reanalysed the 5' RACE reads using MiXCR and keeps one entry per CDR3 protein. In the table there are more than 1.5 million distinct CDR3 sequences, about 30% of which are singletons. The specimen was cord blood. The receptor source for this set is a newborn girl in good health.

This clonotype was recorded a few times. The chain joins TRBV5-1 to TRBJ1-2, with D unresolved. The CDR3 is 15 amino acids. Germline V gene data show CDR1 as SGHRS and CDR2 as YFSETQ. V lost 2 bases and J lost 3, with 14 bases in between. The CDR3 loop is CASSLLGMADYGYTF. The CDR3 bases are TGCGCCAGCAGCTTACTGGGGATGGCGGACTATGGCTACACCTTC.

This clonotype has just a few counts. The chain recombines TRBV25-1 with TRBJ2-7; perhaps TRBD1 as D (5 bases). The DNA end lines up better with TRBJ2-5; the J call may be wrong. Germline lookup yields CDR1 MGHDK and CDR2 SYGVNS. The CDR3 runs to 11 residues. CDR3 protein: CASKRGETQYF. In nucleotides, the CDR3 is TGTGCCAGCAAAAGGGGCGAGACCCAGTACTTC.

The chain employs TRBV7-8 and TRBJ2-3; D gene ambiguous. V was trimmed by 1 base and J by 2 bases, leaving 13 bases between them. The CDR3 runs to 16 residues. Germline V gene sequence: CDR1 SGHVS, CDR2 FQNEAQ. In DNA, the CDR3 is TGTGCCAGCAGCTTAGGGCTCGTCAGTCTCACAGATACGCAGTATTTT. As protein: CASSLGLVSLTDTQYF.

This clonotype appeared many times. The chain has TRBV3-1 and TRBJ2-7, with a possible D match to TRBD1 (6 bases). The CDR3 runs to 13 residues. CDR1 is LGHDT, CDR2 YNNKEL, per germline (reference sequence). V gave up 3 bases and J gave up 3 bases, with 9 bases separating them. CDR3 sequence reads: CASSHFRGYEQYF. The CDR3 coding sequence is TGTGCCAGCAGCCATTTCAGGGGCTACGAGCAGTACTTC.

The gene calls are TRBV20-1 and TRBJ1-1; tentatively, D is TRBD1 (5 bases). The length of the CDR3 is 13 residues. Germline CDR1 and CDR2: DFQATT and SNEGSKA (reference sequence). Deletions cut 7 bases from V and 0 bases from J, with 12 bases between. The chain's CDR3 is CSGQGAVNTEAFF. DNA of the CDR3: TGCAGTGGGCAGGGAGCTGTGAACACTGAAGCTTTCTTT.

This clonotype came up a few times. The chain uses TRBV5-1 and TRBJ2-1, with TRBD2 as a possible D gene (7 bases). CDR1 and CDR2 from the germline V gene are SGHRS and YFSETQ. The CDR3 consists of 16 residues. V lost 0 bases, J lost 2 bases, and 12 bases lay in between. The CDR3 coding sequence is TGCGCCAGCAGCTTGGCAGGGGACTACCCCTACAATGAGCAGTTCTTC. Its protein is CASSLAGDYPYNEQFF.

The chain uses TRBV30 and TRBJ2-5; either TRBD1 or TRBD2 may supply D (5 bases each). The last part of the DNA fits TRBJ2-7 better; the J call may be wrong. Germline V gene data show CDR1 as GTSNPN and CDR2 as SVGIG (reference sequence). The CDR3 spans 14 residues. CDR3 amino acids: CAWSSRGLSYEQYF. The CDR3 DNA reads TGTGCCTGGAGTTCACGGGGCCTCTCCTACGAGCAGTACTTC.

This clonotype has more than one count but fewer than ten. The chain carries TRBV2 and TRBJ2-1; D possibly matches TRBD1 or TRBD2 (5 bases each). Trimming took 6 bases from V and 4 from J, leaving 7 bases between them. The germline V gene has CDR1 SNHLY and CDR2 FYNNEI. The CDR3 totals 12 residues. CDR3 DNA sequence: TGTGCCAGCAGGGGGGAGTACAATGAGCAGTTCTTC. Translation: CASRGEYNEQFF.

V usage is TRBV20-1 and J usage is TRBJ1-2, with TRBD1 matching 7 bases. The V gene's germline CDR1 is DFQATT and CDR2 SNEGSKA (reference sequence). This CDR3 spans 13 amino acids. V was pared by 7 bases and J by 3 bases, with 8 bases of the junction left unmatched. The CDR3 is CSEADRADYGYTF. The DNA for the CDR3 is TGCAGTGAAGCCGACAGGGCGGACTATGGCTACACCTTC.

This chain links TRBV4-1 with TRBJ2-7; 8 bases map to TRBD2. CDR1 and CDR2 from the germline V gene are MGHRA and YSYEKL. The CDR3 totals 16 residues. V shed 0 bases and J 4 bases; nucleotides not matched to a gene: 8. In DNA form, the CDR3 reads TGCGCCAGCAGCCAAGATCTGACTTGCGGGAGGTACGAGCAGTACTTC. It yields the protein CASSQDLTCGRYEQYF.

This chain uses TRBV2 with TRBJ2-3; 11 nucleotides agree with TRBD2. CDR3 size: 13 residues. The V segment lost 7 bases and the J segment 11 bases; nucleotides outside the gene matches: 8. The V gene's germline CDR1 is SNHLY and CDR2 FYNNEI. CDR3 sequence (DNA): TGTGCCAGCATAGGAGGACTAGCGGGCGAGCAGTATTTT. Translation gives CASIGGLAGEQYF.

The genes are TRBV7-2 and TRBJ2-1; a possible D gene is TRBD1 (6 bases). CDR1 is SGHTA and CDR2 is FQGNSA in the germline V gene. V dropped 3 bases and J dropped 0 bases, with 9 bases sitting between them. The CDR3 loop spans 15 amino acids. The DNA for the CDR3 is TGTGCCAGCAGCTTGGGACATCGCTCCTACAATGAGCAGTTCTTC. Its protein is CASSLGHRSYNEQFF.

The chain combines TRBV7-2 with TRBJ2-3; 9 positions agree with TRBD1. CDR1 and CDR2 from the germline V gene are SGHTA and FQGNSA. This CDR3 spans 18 amino acids. V lost 2 bases to trimming and J lost 1 base; unmatched junction nucleotides: 10. The CDR3 sequence is CASSLNQAGTGRTDTQYF. The CDR3 DNA is TGTGCCAGCAGCTTAAACCAGGCGGGGACAGGGCGCACAGATACGCAGTATTTT.

This clonotype came up a few times. The chain has TRBV5-1 and TRBJ2-3; a possible D gene is TRBD2 (5 bases). V was pared by 4 bases and J by 2 bases, with 11 bases between. The CDR3 length is 14 residues. Germline V gene lookup returns CDR1 SGHRS and CDR2 YFSETQ. CDR3 protein: CASSLLTTTDTQYF. The CDR3 DNA reads TGCGCCAGCAGCCTACTGACTACCACAGATACGCAGTATTTT.

In this sample, this clonotype turned up many times. This chain links TRBV18 with TRBJ2-5; D is unclear. Trimming pared 8 bases from V and 0 bases from J, leaving 7 bases between. There are 12 residues in the CDR3. CDR1 and CDR2 from the germline V gene are KGHSH and LQKENI. The CDR3 region has the DNA TGTGCCAGCAGCCGGTACCAAGAGACCCAGTACTTC. Translation: CASSRYQETQYF.

This chain uses TRBV21-1 with TRBJ2-2; TRBD2 is the table's D call and was not checked against the DNA. TRBV21-1 is described as a pseudogene. The CDR3 spans 17 residues. Written as DNA, the CDR3 is TGTGCCAGCAGCAAGTTAACAGAGCGGGAGGTCACCGGGGAGCTGTTTTTT. Encoded protein: CASSKLTEREVTGELFF.

The J gene is TRBJ2-5, the V gene TRBV29-1; D is possibly TRBD2 (6 bases). Trimming took 4 bases from V and 11 from J, leaving 20 bases between them. Germline V gene sequence: CDR1 SQVTM, CDR2 ANQGSEA. The CDR3 totals 13 residues. The CDR3 DNA follows: TGCAGCGTTGCCCTAGCGACCTACAATGAGCAGTACTTC. Translating gives CSVALATYNEQYF. The complete variable domain, with remaining parts taken from reference TRBV29-1 and TRBJ2-5, reads SAVISQKPSRDICQRGTSLTIQCQVDSQVTMMFWYRQQPGQSLTLIATANQGSEATYESGFVIDKFPISRPNLTFSTLTVSNMSPEDSSIYLCSVALATYNEQYFGPGTRLLVL.

This clonotype occurred many times. J is TRBJ2-5 and V is TRBV10-3; 8 positions match TRBD1. With 5 bases clipped from V and 1 base from J, the junction kept 3 bases outside the gene matches. The length of the CDR3 is 14 residues. Germline-derived CDR1 and CDR2 are ENHRY and SYGVKD. CDR3 in amino acids: CAISIGQGQETQYF. CDR3 in DNA: TGTGCCATCAGTATTGGACAGGGCCAAGAGACCCAGTACTTC.

The V and J genes are TRBV20-1 and TRBJ2-7, with unresolved D. The germline CDR1 and CDR2 sequences are DFQATT and SNEGSKA (reference sequence). The length of the CDR3 is 14 residues. Deletions cut 3 bases from V and 3 bases from J, with 15 bases between. This CDR3 is CSARRQEGLYEQYF. The CDR3 nucleotides read TGCAGTGCTAGGCGGCAGGAAGGTCTCTACGAGCAGTACTTC.

This clonotype appeared a few times. The V gene is TRBV20-1, the J gene TRBJ1-2; D is perhaps TRBD1 (6 bases). The CDR3 totals 11 residues. The germline V gene encodes CDR1 DFQATT and CDR2 SNEGSKA (reference sequence). The CDR3 here is CRHLQGDGYTF. In DNA, the CDR3 is TGCAGGCATTTACAGGGAGATGGCTACACCTTC.

About this clonotype itself: One base away lies a much larger clone, so this may be a sequencing read error. V usage is TRBV6-5 and J usage is TRBJ2-5; 8 nucleotides agree with TRBD2. The germline CDR1 and CDR2 sequences are MNHEY and SVGAGI. This CDR3 comprises 15 residues. Trimming removed 6 bases from V and 11 bases from J; junction bases left unmatched: 17. This chain's CDR3 is CASRESGSANNEQYF. CDR3 in DNA: TGTGCCAGCAGAGAGAGCGGGAGTGCCAACAATGAGCAGTACTTC.

V gene TRBV28 combines with J gene TRBJ2-1; 7 positions agree with TRBD2. Per the germline V gene, CDR1 is MDHEN and CDR2 is SYDVKM. The CDR3 runs 17 residues. The V segment lost 6 bases and the J segment 7 bases; nucleotides outside the gene matches: 18. CDR3 bases: TGTGCCAGCAGCCTCTTCGTCTGGGGGAGGGCCGGGAATGAGCAGTTCTTC. Residues: CASSLFVWGRAGNEQFF.

J is TRBJ2-3 and V is TRBV6-6, with D tentatively TRBD1 or TRBD2 (5 bases each). Germline CDR1 is MNHNY and CDR2 is SVGAGI (reference sequence). The V end lost 8 bases, the J end lost 0 bases, and 9 bases lay between the germline ends. This CDR3 has 13 residues. As DNA, the CDR3 is TGTGCCAGCGAGTGGGACAGCACAGATACGCAGTATTTT. Its translation is CASEWDSTDTQYF.

The J gene is TRBJ2-7, the V gene TRBV28; the match to TRBD2 covers 8 bases. Looked up from germline, CDR1 is MDHEN and CDR2 is SYDVKM. The CDR3 is made up of 14 amino acids. V lost 4 bases to trimming and J lost 3 bases; unmatched junction nucleotides: 5. CDR3 sequence reads: CASSSSGSYYEQYF. The CDR3 DNA follows: TGTGCCAGCAGTTCCAGCGGGAGTTACTACGAGCAGTACTTC.

This rearrangement joins TRBV30 to TRBJ2-5; D is possibly TRBD1 (5 bases). The CDR3 contains 12 residues. The germline CDR1 and CDR2 sequences are GTSNPN and SVGIG (reference sequence). V dropped 5 bases and J dropped 11 bases, with 18 bases sitting between them. The CDR3 spells CAWGHLNNEQYF. DNA of the CDR3: TGTGCCTGGGGACACCTAAACAATGAGCAGTACTTC.

This clonotype was counted a few times. The V gene is TRBV3-1, the J gene TRBJ1-2, with a weak D call TRBD1 (6 bases). Trimming took off 1 base at V and 4 bases at J, with 13 bases between the two ends. The CDR3 sequence is 15 residues long. Germline V gene sequence: CDR1 LGHDT, CDR2 YNNKEL (reference sequence). The CDR3 DNA reads as TGTGCCAGCAGCCAAGCCCAGGGGCCTAGCTATGGCTACACCTTC. Protein: CASSQAQGPSYGYTF. The entire variable domain, with the rest obtained from reference TRBV3-1 and TRBJ1-2, is as follows: DTAVSQTPKYLVTQMGNDKSIKCEQNLGHDTMYWYKQDSKKFLKIMFSYNNKELIINETVPNRFSPKSPDKAHLNLHINSLELGDSAVYFCASSQAQGPSYGYTFGSGTRLTVV.